This TCR beta chain is drawn from a study of T cell repertoires in cytomegalovirus infection (dated by TCRdb to between 2017 and 2020). Describing the broader study: Alongside well-studied HLA-B-restricted epitopes, the peptide stimulations were aimed at recently identified HLA-C-restricted CMV epitopes, whose presentation resists viral immunomodulation. Donor HLA type was relevant to the analysis, as public TCR beta signatures indicated carriage of CMV infection together with the matching HLA type.

This clonotype has just a few counts. Its antigen is unknown. Base qualities are not recorded, but no much larger clone differs from it by a single base. The full study reports these points: In the ex vivo response, HLA-C-restricted CMV-specific TCR beta clonotypes were dominant, and in two of eight donors the single most frequent clonotype came from this HLA-C-restricted group. In both this cohort and an independent cohort of some 370 donors, the cumulative frequency of public TCR beta family members distinguished carriers of CMV infection plus the relevant HLA type.

In the paper's terms, the treatment or condition label means: in vitro stimulation with specific CMV peptide epitopes to enrich CMV-specific T cells. TCRdb records Illumina HiSeq 1500 as the sequencer. The public sequencing data were trimmed at Q25 with fastp and processed into clonotypes with MiXCR by TCRdb, which kept only in-frame beta chains. Rows merge per CDR3 protein into single entries with the most common DNA and genes. This sample gives roughly 78,000 distinct CDR3 sequences in total; about 37% of them show up just once. The ten largest account for approximately 93% of the sample. The sample here was CD8+ T cells from cultured PBMCs, taken from culture after CMV antigen stimulation. This TCR was recovered from a human donor in good health (CMV status not recorded). Some clones in this sample may be carry-over from other donors' samples.

DNA sequence: TGTGCCAGCACGACAGGCTCCTGGGGCTATGGCTACACCTTC. It codes for CASTTGSWGYGYTF. The chain was built from TRBV12-3 or TRBV12-4 and TRBJ1-2; possibly the D gene is TRBD1, per 6 matching bases. The V and J ends are trimmed by 7 bases and 4 bases, leaving 16 bases between them. From cysteine to phenylalanine, the CDR3 is 14 amino acids long. Just the 42-base CDR3 DNA is kept, in frame starting at base 1.